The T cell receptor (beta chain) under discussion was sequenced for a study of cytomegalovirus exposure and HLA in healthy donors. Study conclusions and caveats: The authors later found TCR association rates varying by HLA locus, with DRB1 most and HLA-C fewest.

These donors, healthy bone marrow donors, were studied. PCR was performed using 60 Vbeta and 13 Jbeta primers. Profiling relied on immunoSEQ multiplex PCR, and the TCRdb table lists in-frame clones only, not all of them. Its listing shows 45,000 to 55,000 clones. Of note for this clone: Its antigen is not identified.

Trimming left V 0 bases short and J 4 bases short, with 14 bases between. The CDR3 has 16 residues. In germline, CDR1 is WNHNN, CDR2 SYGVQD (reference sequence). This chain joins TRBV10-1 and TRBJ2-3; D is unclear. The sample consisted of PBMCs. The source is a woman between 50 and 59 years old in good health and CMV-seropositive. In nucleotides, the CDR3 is TGCGCCAGCAGTGAGTCGGCCCCCGGCGGCTCAGATACGCAGTATTTT. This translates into CASSESAPGGSDTQYF.